Shown below are 3 T cell receptor beta chains from a single sample sequenced in a study of shared clonotypes between healthy human individuals. Repertoires were generated with immunoSEQ multiplex PCR, while TCRdb's copy carries only in-frame clones and drops some. The sample has more than 500,000 clones; 95% to 97% are singletons. The sample comprised naive CD4+ T cells sorted from blood. Subset indicated: CD45RA+ positively selected. The receptor set was obtained from a young woman in good health.

This chain uses TRBV28 with TRBJ2-7, with no clear D. CDR1 is MDHEN and CDR2 is SYDVKM in the germline V gene. This CDR3 contains 13 residues. Here the CDR3 reads CAINTPTIYEQYF. The CDR3 coding sequence is TGTGCAATCAACACCCCCACAATTTACGAGCAGTACTTC.

CDR3 loop: CASSHFPGLAEPSTDTQYF. The DNA for the CDR3 is TGCGCCAGCAGCCACTTTCCGGGACTAGCGGAACCTAGCACAGATACGCAGTATTTT. The rearrangement joins TRBV5-1 to TRBJ2-3; the match to TRBD2 covers 11 bases. The CDR3 has 19 residues. The germline CDR1 and CDR2 sequences are SGHRS and YFSETQ. V shed 4 bases and J 0 bases; nucleotides not matched to a gene: 13.

The chain joins TRBV19 to TRBJ2-7; 8 bases fit TRBD1. CDR1 and CDR2 (germline): LNHDA, SQIVND (reference sequence). The CDR3 consists of 14 residues. V gave up 3 bases and J gave up 7 bases; unmatched junction bases: 8. Here the CDR3 reads CASSIQGAIREQYF. The CDR3 DNA follows: TGTGCCAGTAGTATCCAGGGGGCGATTAGAGAGCAGTACTTC. Together with reference TRBV19 and TRBJ2-7, the CDR3 gives the full variable domain: DGGITQSPKYLFRKEGQNVTLSCEQNLNHDAMYWYRQDPGQGLRLIYYSQIVNDFQKGDIAEGYSVSREKKESFPLTVTSAQKNPTAFYLCASSIQGAIREQYFGPGTRLTVT.